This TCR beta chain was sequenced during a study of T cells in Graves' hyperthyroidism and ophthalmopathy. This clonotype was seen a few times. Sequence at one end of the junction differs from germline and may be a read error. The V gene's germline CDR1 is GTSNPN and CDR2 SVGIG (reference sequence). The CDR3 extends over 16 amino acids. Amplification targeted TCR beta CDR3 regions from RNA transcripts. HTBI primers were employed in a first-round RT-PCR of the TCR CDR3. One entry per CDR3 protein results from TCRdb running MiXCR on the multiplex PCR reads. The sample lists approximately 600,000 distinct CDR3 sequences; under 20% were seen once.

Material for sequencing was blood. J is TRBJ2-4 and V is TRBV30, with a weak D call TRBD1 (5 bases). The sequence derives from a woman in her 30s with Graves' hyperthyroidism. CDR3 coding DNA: TGTGCCTGGAGTCCACCACAGGTGAAGGCCAAAAACATTCAGCACTTC. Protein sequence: CAWSPPQVKAKNIQHF.